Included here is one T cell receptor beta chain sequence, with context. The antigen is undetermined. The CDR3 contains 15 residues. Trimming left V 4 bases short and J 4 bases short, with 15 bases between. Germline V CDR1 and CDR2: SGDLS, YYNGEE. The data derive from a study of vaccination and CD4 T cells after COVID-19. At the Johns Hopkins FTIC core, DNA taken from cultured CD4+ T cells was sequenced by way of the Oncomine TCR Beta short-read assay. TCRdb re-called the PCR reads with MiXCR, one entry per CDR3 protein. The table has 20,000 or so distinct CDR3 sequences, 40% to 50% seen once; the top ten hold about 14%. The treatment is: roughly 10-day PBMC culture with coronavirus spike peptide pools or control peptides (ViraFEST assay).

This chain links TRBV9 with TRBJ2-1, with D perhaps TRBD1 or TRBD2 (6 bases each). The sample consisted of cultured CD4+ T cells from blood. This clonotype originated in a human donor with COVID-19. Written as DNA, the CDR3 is TGTGCCAGCAGCCTCTACGGGGGCACTTACAATGAGCAGTTCTTC. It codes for CASSLYGGTYNEQFF.